The 23 T cell receptor beta chains below come from one sample, sequenced in a study of T cells in Graves' hyperthyroidism and ophthalmopathy. Using RNA transcripts as the source, TCR beta CDR3 regions were amplified. TCR CDR3 regions were first amplified by RT-PCR with HTBI primers. TCRdb reprocessed the multiplex PCR reads via MiXCR and lists one record per CDR3 protein. The sample consists of a few hundred thousand distinct CDR3 sequences, approximately 23% of them appearing once. Sequenced input: blood. All receptors derive from a woman in her 70s with Graves' ophthalmopathy.

This clonotype was detected a few times. V usage is TRBV4-3 and J usage is TRBJ2-2; maybe TRBD1 (6 bases). V was clipped by 4 bases and J by 4 bases, with 16 bases between them. Germline loops: CDR1 LGHNA, CDR2 YSLEER. The CDR3 has 16 amino acids. CDR3 sequence reads: CASSRGRLGGTGELFF. The CDR3 coding sequence is TGCGCCAGCAGCCGAGGTCGTCTAGGGGGCACCGGGGAGCTGTTTTTT.

There are many counts of this clonotype. V and J are TRBV7-2 and TRBJ2-7; D gene uncertain. The length of the CDR3 is 14 residues. Trimming pared 1 base from V and 3 bases from J, leaving 10 bases between. Germline V lookup: CDR1 SGHTA, CDR2 FQGNSA. CDR3 sequence: CASSLELGYYEQYF. In DNA, the CDR3 is TGTGCCAGCAGCTTAGAACTGGGGTACTACGAGCAGTACTTC.

This clonotype has just a few counts. The gene calls are TRBV28 and TRBJ2-4; either TRBD1 or TRBD2 may supply D (5 bases each). The V gene lost 6 bases and the J gene lost 0 bases, with 12 bases spanning the gap. CDR1 is MDHEN, CDR2 SYDVKM, per germline. The CDR3 contains 15 residues. The CDR3 is CASSLGTVAKNIQYF. The CDR3 nucleotides read TGTGCCAGCAGCCTGGGGACCGTAGCCAAAAACATTCAGTACTTC.

V and J are TRBV20-1 and TRBJ2-7, with D unclear. Trimming removed 4 bases at V and 0 bases at J, with 13 bases between. Germline V CDR1 and CDR2: DFQATT, SNEGSKA (reference sequence). This CDR3 has 14 amino acids. CDR3 bases: TGCAGTGCTACGAGACGAAAGAACTCCTACGAGCAGTACTTC. Translation: CSATRRKNSYEQYF.

The V and J genes are TRBV3-1 and TRBJ1-5; no firm D call. The CDR3 length is 14 residues. The V gene lost 2 bases and the J gene lost 2 bases, with 7 bases spanning the gap. Germline loops: CDR1 LGHDT, CDR2 YNNKEL (reference sequence). The CDR3 DNA follows: TGTGCCAGCAGCCAATATCAGGGCAATCAGCCCCAGCATTTT. This translates into CASSQYQGNQPQHF.

The chain combines TRBV30 with TRBJ2-7; TRBD2 agrees at 8 bases. Germline V gives CDR1 GTSNPN, CDR2 SVGIG (reference sequence). This CDR3 is 12 amino acids long. Trimming at V came to 4 bases and at J to 7 bases, leaving 6 bases not matched to a gene. The CDR3 sequence: CAWTPGTREQYF. Here the CDR3 DNA reads TGTGCCTGGACCCCCGGGACTAGGGAGCAGTACTTC. Combining the CDR3 with reference TRBV30 and TRBJ2-7 gives the whole variable domain SQTIHQWPATLVQPVGSPLSLECTVEGTSNPNLYWYRQAAGRGLQLLFYSVGIGQISSEVPQNLSASRPQDRQFILSSKKLLLSDSGFYLCAWTPGTREQYFGPGTRLTVT.

This clonotype was counted ten times or more. The J gene is TRBJ1-5, the V gene TRBV28; weak D call: TRBD1 (5 bases). The CDR3 is made up of 13 amino acids. V was pared by 3 bases and J by 5 bases, with 8 bases between. CDR1 MDHEN and CDR2 SYDVKM come from the germline V gene. CDR3: CASSLGPDQPQHF. The CDR3 bases are TGTGCCAGCAGTTTGGGGCCGGATCAGCCCCAGCATTTT.

This clonotype has just a few counts. The chain recombines TRBV20-1 with TRBJ2-1; the D gene is possibly TRBD2 (6 bases). Per germline, CDR1 DFQATT and CDR2 SNEGSKA (reference sequence). V was shortened by 0 bases and J by 6 bases, with 15 bases between the two germline ends. This CDR3 has 15 amino acids. The CDR3 loop is CSARDGREVGNEQFF. In nucleotides, the CDR3 is TGCAGTGCTAGAGATGGGCGGGAAGTAGGCAATGAGCAGTTCTTC.

In its sample, this clonotype was seen a few times. The rearrangement uses TRBV30 and TRBJ1-3; D is undetermined. Germline V gene data show CDR1 as GTSNPN and CDR2 as SVGIG (reference sequence). The CDR3 sequence is 13 residues long. The V end lost 4 bases, the J end lost 3 bases, and 10 bases lay between the germline ends. This CDR3 is CAWIGVGGNTIYF. As DNA, the CDR3 is TGTGCCTGGATAGGAGTGGGTGGAAACACCATATATTTT. Using reference TRBV30 and TRBJ1-3 for the parts outside the CDR3, the full variable domain is SQTIHQWPATLVQPVGSPLSLECTVEGTSNPNLYWYRQAAGRGLQLLFYSVGIGQISSEVPQNLSASRPQDRQFILSSKKLLLSDSGFYLCAWIGVGGNTIYFGEGSWLTVV.

A remark on this clonotype: The junction and the germline gene differ at one end; a read error may be behind it. The chain has TRBV18 and TRBJ1-5; no reliable D call. There are 15 residues in the CDR3. The germline gives CDR1 KGHSH, CDR2 LQKENI. The CDR3 spells CASSPPGNSNQPQHF. In nucleotides, the CDR3 is TGTGCCAGCTCGCCACCCGGGAATAGCAATCAGCCCCAGCATTTT.

CDR3 in DNA: TGTGCCACCAGCCCTCTTGCAGTTACGAACACTGAAGCTTTCTTT. The encoded protein is CATSPLAVTNTEAFF. This chain connects TRBV15 to TRBJ1-1; D is unresolved. V was clipped by 5 bases and J by 1 base, with 14 bases between them. Germline CDR1 reads LNHNV; CDR2 reads YYDKDF (reference sequence). The CDR3 is made up of 15 amino acids.

This rearrangement joins TRBV20-1 to TRBJ1-4; D remains unclear. The length of the CDR3 is 12 residues. With 0 bases removed from V and 6 bases from J, the gap between germline ends came to 5 bases. CDR1 is DFQATT, CDR2 SNEGSKA, per germline (reference sequence). This CDR3 reads CSAREFDEKLFF. The DNA for the CDR3 is TGCAGTGCTAGAGAATTTGATGAAAAACTGTTTTTT.

This clonotype was seen ten or more times. V gene TRBV7-8 combines with J gene TRBJ2-7, with 8 nucleotides matching TRBD2. The junction had 3 bases not matched to a gene; V was cut back by 8 bases and J by 0 bases. There are 13 residues in the CDR3. Germline CDR1 reads SGHVS; CDR2 reads FQNEAQ. The CDR3 region is CASRLAGSYEQYF. DNA for the CDR3: TGTGCCAGCCGTCTAGCGGGCTCCTACGAGCAGTACTTC.

The chain links TRBV2 to TRBJ1-4; 10 bases map to TRBD1. V dropped 11 bases and J dropped 7; count of bases not matched to a gene: 7. The germline CDR1 and CDR2 sequences are SNHLY and FYNNEI. The CDR3 runs to 13 residues. CDR3 nucleotide sequence: TGTGCCCCCGGGGACAGGGGAGGTGAAAAACTGTTTTTT. As protein: CAPGDRGGEKLFF. Complete variable domain (other parts from reference TRBV2 and TRBJ1-4): EPEVTQTPSHQVTQMGQEVILRCVPISNHLYFYWYRQILGQKVEFLVSFYNNEISEKSEIFDDQFSVERPDGSNFTLKIRSTKLEDSAMYFCAPGDRGGEKLFFGSGTQLSVL.

V is TRBV12-3 or TRBV12-4 and J is TRBJ2-7; D is perhaps TRBD1 (5 bases). Deletions cut 2 bases from V and 3 bases from J, with 14 bases between. The CDR3 loop spans 15 amino acids. The CDR3 region is CASSLRQQGDYEQYF. The DNA of the CDR3 is TGTGCCAGCAGTTTAAGACAGCAAGGAGACTACGAGCAGTACTTC.

The genes are TRBV7-9 and TRBJ1-2; D gene uncertain. Germline lookup yields CDR1 SEHNR and CDR2 FQNEAQ (reference sequence). The CDR3 is 15 amino acids. V was shortened by 5 bases and J by 7 bases, with 20 bases between the two germline ends. CDR3 in amino acids: CASSPPVPGPSGYTF. The CDR3 nucleotides are TGTGCCAGCAGCCCGCCCGTACCAGGTCCATCTGGCTACACCTTC.

The CDR3 DNA is TGCAGTGCTGCGACAGGGCGAAATTCACCCCTCCACTTT. Amino acids: CSAATGRNSPLHF. The chain employs TRBV20-1 and TRBJ1-6, with TRBD1 matching 7 bases. The V gene end was trimmed by 5 bases and the J gene end by 7 bases; junction bases not matched to a gene: 5. This CDR3 comprises 13 residues. CDR1 is DFQATT, CDR2 SNEGSKA, per germline (reference sequence).

CDR3 sequence (DNA): TGTGCCAGTAAAATCGGGACAGGGGGCTACGAGCAGTACTTC. Translating it yields CASKIGTGGYEQYF. This chain joins TRBV6-2 or TRBV6-3 and TRBJ2-7, with TRBD1 identical over 11 bases. Trimming took 9 bases from V and 3 from J; bases not matched to a gene: 7. The CDR3 loop spans 14 amino acids. Germline CDR1 and CDR2: MNHEY and SVGEGT.

This clonotype appeared many times. CDR3 amino acids: CSARTANTGELFF. The CDR3 DNA sequence: TGCAGTGCGCGGACTGCAAACACCGGGGAGCTGTTTTTT. This chain joins TRBV20-1 and TRBJ2-2; TRBD2 is a possible D gene (5 bases). The CDR3 contains 13 residues. V was clipped by 6 bases and J by 2 bases, with 10 bases between them. Germline CDR1 reads DFQATT; CDR2 reads SNEGSKA (reference sequence).

This chain connects TRBV7-9 to TRBJ2-3; TRBD2 is a possible D gene (5 bases). In germline, CDR1 is SEHNR, CDR2 FQNEAQ (reference sequence). The CDR3 has 15 amino acids. The V end was cut by 5 bases, the J end by 3 bases, with 15 bases between. CDR3 bases: TGTGCCAGCAGCCAAACCGAGGGATTAACAGATACGCAGTATTTT. It specifies CASSQTEGLTDTQYF.

This clonotype turned up a few times. The genes are TRBV10-2 and TRBJ2-1; 12 bases line up with TRBD2. The CDR3 is 14 amino acids. Germline V CDR1 and CDR2: WSHSY, SAAADI. The V segment lost 8 bases and the J segment 5 bases; nucleotides outside the gene matches: 4. The CDR3 region is CASLAGGPHNEQFF. The CDR3 nucleotides read TGCGCCAGCCTAGCGGGAGGGCCCCACAATGAGCAGTTCTTC.

This clonotype was observed a handful of times. The chain uses TRBV7-2 and TRBJ2-3; no reliable D call. The CDR3 length is 15 residues. Trimming cost V 0 bases and J 2 bases, with 9 bases left between them. Germline values: CDR1 SGHTA, CDR2 FQGNSA. The CDR3 sequence is CASSLAGVNTDTQYF. CDR3 nucleotide sequence: TGTGCCAGCAGCTTAGCTGGGGTTAACACAGATACGCAGTATTTT.

This clonotype was seen only a few times. The rearrangement uses TRBV28 and TRBJ1-2; D might be TRBD1 (5 bases). From germline, CDR1 is MDHEN and CDR2 SYDVKM. This CDR3 region has 13 residues. The V end lost 7 bases, the J end lost 8 bases, and 17 bases lay between the germline ends. The chain's CDR3 is CASTDSFQGGYTF. The DNA of the CDR3 is TGTGCCAGCACCGACAGCTTCCAAGGAGGCTACACCTTC.